The source of this T cell receptor beta chain is a study of low-dose radiotherapy and immunotherapy resistance in tumors. About the study: Patients received 300 mg of oral aspirin each day across four cycles, commencing on cycle 1 day 1.

Remarks on this clonotype: The junction departs from germline at one end; a sequencing error may be responsible.

CDR3 length equals 14 residues. Germline CDR1 MGHRA, CDR2 YSYEKL. Both TCRalpha and TCRbeta chains were reverse transcribed with V-gene-specific primers. The TCRs were subjected to amplification over approximately 20 PCR cycles employing a constant-region primer in conjunction with a V-primer adapter. Amplification (by in vitro transcription) was performed on isolated mRNA. TCRdb processed the reads anew with MiXCR; each CDR3 protein has one entry. The repertoire consists of roughly 17,000 distinct CDR3 sequences, with about 73% occurring once and the leading ten covering 5.5% to 7%. The chain is built from TRBV4-1 and TRBJ2-1, with 7 bases identical to TRBD1. The sequence came from a human donor with advanced metastatic prostate, ovarian, gallbladder or colorectal cancer (not recorded which). This table probably holds off-target reads from a library built for another chain. This CDR3 reads CASSQGDRDNEQFF. CDR3 sequence (DNA): TGTGCCAGCAGCCAAGGGGACAGAGACAATGAGCAGTTCTTC.